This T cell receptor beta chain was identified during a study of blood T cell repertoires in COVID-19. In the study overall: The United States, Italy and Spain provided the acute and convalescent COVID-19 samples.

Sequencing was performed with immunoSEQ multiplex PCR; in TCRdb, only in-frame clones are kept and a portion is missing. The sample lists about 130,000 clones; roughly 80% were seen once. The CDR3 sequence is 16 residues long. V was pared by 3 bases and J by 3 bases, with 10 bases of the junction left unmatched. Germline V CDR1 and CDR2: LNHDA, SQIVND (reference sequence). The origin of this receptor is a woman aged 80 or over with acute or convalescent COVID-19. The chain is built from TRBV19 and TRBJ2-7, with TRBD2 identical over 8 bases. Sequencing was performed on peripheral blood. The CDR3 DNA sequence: TGTGCCAGTAGTATGCCTGGCGGGGGGCCAAACTACGAGCAGTACTTC. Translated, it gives CASSMPGGGPNYEQYF.